The following is a TCR beta chain sequence with its context. This entry is derived from a study of T cell changes during pregnancy in multiple sclerosis. Here immunoSEQ multiplex PCR was the method, and the copy in TCRdb shows in-frame clones only, minus some. Altogether about 110,000 clones are present, approximately 89% being singletons, with the ten largest covering approximately 3.5%. There are 13 residues in the CDR3. Looked up from germline, CDR1 is SEHNR and CDR2 is FQNEAQ (reference sequence). V gave up 0 bases and J gave up 8 bases; unmatched junction bases: 3. The sequencing here drew on peripheral blood, taken after pregnancy. The J gene is TRBJ1-2, the V gene TRBV7-9, with TRBD1 matching over 7 bases. This TCR was sampled from a female donor with multiple sclerosis, enrolled in a pregnancy study. The CDR3 protein is CASSLAGGRGYTF. The CDR3, as DNA: TGTGCCAGCAGCTTAGCAGGGGGCAGGGGCTACACCTTC.